Sequencing of this T cell receptor (beta chain) was carried out in a study of T cell repertoires in cytomegalovirus infection. About the study: A matching HLA type, together with CMV infection, was signaled by public TCR beta signatures. Study-wide points: Dominating the ex vivo response were TCR beta clonotypes that were CMV-specific and HLA-C-restricted. Using cumulative public TCR beta family frequency, the authors identified those who carried CMV together with the relevant HLA.

TCRdb ran MiXCR on the reads and lists one entry per CDR3 protein. The table lists fewer than 300,000 distinct CDR3 sequences, about 23% of them singletons. Per the germline V gene, CDR1 is MNHNY and CDR2 is SVGAGI (reference sequence). This CDR3 has 13 residues. Trimming left V 5 bases short and J 6 bases short, with 10 bases between. Comment on this clonotype: Its antigen remains unknown.

The receptor comes from a human donor in good health (CMV status not recorded). Some clones in this sample may be carry-over from other donors' samples. Sequenced input: PBMCs. The chain is built from TRBV6-6 and TRBJ2-2, with a tentative D call TRBD1 (5 bases). In nucleotides, the CDR3 is TGTGCCAGCAGTGATCAGGGTCCCGGGGAGCTGTTTTTT. Translated: CASSDQGPGELFF.